This T cell receptor beta chain was obtained from a study of cytomegalovirus exposure and HLA in healthy donors. The study, taken as a whole, reports: Evidence from a later analysis indicated that most CMV-associated TCR beta chains looked HLA-restricted. A later analysis revealed that TCR association rates differed between HLA loci, peaking at DRB1 and bottoming out at HLA-C.

The CDR3 runs 17 residues. Germline CDR1 is SEHNR and CDR2 is FQNEAQ (reference sequence). With 2 bases clipped from V and 0 bases from J, the junction kept 6 bases outside the gene matches. This clone was seen a handful of times. Its antigen is still unknown. The primer mix had 60 Vbeta and 13 Jbeta primers. The method was immunoSEQ multiplex PCR; TCRdb's version includes in-frame clones alone and lacks a portion of them. Of some 130,000 clones listed, around nine tenths are singletons. This chain connects TRBV7-9 to TRBJ1-1, with 10 nucleotides matching TRBD1. The receptor was derived from a woman aged 25 to 39 in good health and CMV-seronegative. Material: PBMCs. CDR3 in amino acids: CASSLTDRGPLNTEAFF. In DNA form, the CDR3 reads TGTGCCAGCAGCTTAACCGACAGGGGGCCACTGAACACTGAAGCTTTCTTT.